This T cell receptor beta chain was captured by sequencing in a study of blood T cells in healthy people across ages. Points from the study as a whole: Per million T cells, the diversity of TCR beta decreased roughly linearly as age advanced. Higher naive T cell percentage went strongly together with higher TCR beta diversity.

To note about this clonotype: Its specificity is unknown.

A second PCR of about 6 to 11 cycles used a sample-barcoded 5' primer and a J-beta primer mix. No fewer than 2.5 million CDR3-containing paired-end reads came from each sample. A single record per CDR3 protein comes from TCRdb applying MiXCR to the 5' RACE reads. The data show around 1.5 million distinct CDR3 sequences, approximately 59% seen once. Trimming shortened V by 7 bases and J by 1 base, and 7 bases separated the two germline ends. The CDR3 is 11 amino acids. The germline V gene has CDR1 SQVTM and CDR2 ANQGSEA. The chain recombines TRBV29-1 with TRBJ1-1; D remains ambiguous. The clonotype originates from a man aged 18 to 30 in good health. Material: blood. The CDR3 loop reads CSAPSNTEAFF. The DNA for the CDR3 is TGCAGCGCCCCCTCGAACACTGAAGCTTTCTTT. Full variable domain (outside the CDR3, taken from reference TRBV29-1 and TRBJ1-1): SAVISQKPSRDICQRGTSLTIQCQVDSQVTMMFWYRQQPGQSLTLIATANQGSEATYESGFVIDKFPISRPNLTFSTLTVSNMSPEDSSIYLCSAPSNTEAFFGQGTRLTVV.